What follows are 2 T cell receptor beta chains derived from one specimen sequenced in a study of blood T cell repertoires in COVID-19 (dated by TCRdb to the early 2020s). Library method: the immunoSEQ multiplex PCR assay. The table was pulled from immuneACCESS by TCRdb, which kept in-frame rearrangements only. Such tables lose some clones; where checked, under half of the loss comes from unresolved V genes, and the rest has no known cause. Across this sample there are 380,000 or so clones, with more than 75% seen only once. Together, the top ten hold more than 0.95% of the sample. The material sequenced was peripheral blood. The receptors stem from a human donor with acute or convalescent COVID-19. The donor label of this sample is uncertain.

The V call is TRBV14, the J call TRBJ1-4; 9 nucleotides agree with TRBD1. This CDR3 has 15 amino acids. Losses at the gene ends were 5 bases for V and 8 bases for J; bases not matched to a gene: 9. Germline V gene data show CDR1 as SGHDN and CDR2 as FVKESK. DNA of the CDR3: TGTGCCAGCAGCGAGTCACAGGGGGCTGGGGAAAAACTGTTTTTT. Its protein is CASSESQGAGEKLFF.

This clone was found once. The chain links TRBV4-1 to TRBJ1-5; tentatively, D is TRBD1 (6 bases). The CDR3 consists of 14 residues. V was trimmed by 3 bases and J by 3 bases, leaving 9 bases between them. Germline CDR1 is MGHRA and CDR2 is YSYEKL. Here the CDR3 reads CASSHGQNNQPQHF. The CDR3 DNA sequence: TGCGCCAGCAGCCACGGACAGAACAATCAGCCCCAGCATTTT.